This T cell receptor (beta chain) originates from a study of glioma-infiltrating T cells. The iRepertoire nested amplicon-rescue multiplex PCR amplified TCR alpha and beta CDR3s from RNA. Via MiXCR, TCRdb re-called the multiplex PCR reads, giving one row per CDR3 protein. Of approximately 100,000 distinct CDR3 sequences in the sample, 25% to 35% were seen once. In the case of this clonotype: Its antigen is not known.

Study conclusions and caveats: Non-neoplastic patients had below-expected tissue-blood divergence, while all gliomas exceeded expectation. Only very few CDR3 sequences appeared in both tissue and blood.

V was pared by 1 base and J by 9 bases, with 13 bases between. The V gene's germline CDR1 is MGHRA and CDR2 YSYEKL. This CDR3 has 14 residues. V is TRBV4-1 and J is TRBJ2-1; perhaps TRBD2 as D (7 bases). The sequenced material came from glioma tissue, nonneoplastic brain tissue, or PBMCs (not recorded which). This clonotype originated in a human donor with low-grade glioma or glioblastoma, undergoing nonglioma brain surgery, or in good health (not recorded which). Here the CDR3 DNA reads TGCGCCAGCAGCCAAGTGGGGGGGCACACTGAGCAGTTCTTC. Translation gives CASSQVGGHTEQFF.